Here is one TCR beta chain with its context. These data come from a study of blood T cell repertoires in COVID-19. The overall study: T cells, B-cell-depleted T cells, or PBMCs provided the cDNA or gDNA that served as material.

Sequencing used immunoSEQ multiplex PCR; TCRdb keeps in-frame clones, though not all of them. This sample yields 250,000 or so clones, of which approximately 88% are seen a single time; about 2.5% belongs to the top ten. Unmatched junction bases numbered 4, after V lost 4 bases and J lost 0 bases. Germline CDR1 is SNHLY and CDR2 is FYNNEI. The CDR3 totals 15 residues. Residents of about 25 US areas, aged about 18 to 100 years, made up the participants. Cohort assignment relied on participant-reported clinical history. The chain combines TRBV2 with TRBJ2-3; 7 bases agree with TRBD2. The specimen was PBMCs or T cells enriched from blood (not recorded which). The sequence came from a woman aged 40 to 50 with acute COVID-19. CDR3 bases: TGTGCCAGCAGTGTGTCTAGCGGTAGCACAGATACGCAGTATTTT. This sequence encodes CASSVSSGSTDTQYF.